One and the same sample provided the 3 T cell receptor beta chains below, sequenced in a study of shared clonotypes between healthy human individuals. Profiling relied on immunoSEQ multiplex PCR, and the TCRdb table lists in-frame clones only, not all of them. This sample has roughly 2.6 million clones, with 90% to 95% found just once. Sequencing was carried out using naive CD4+ T cells sorted from blood. Sample subset: CD45RA+ positively selected. These receptors were obtained from a man aged 18 to 35 in good health.

This chain connects TRBV4-1 to TRBJ1-1; no firm D call. V lost 2 bases, J lost 4 bases, and 8 bases lay in between. The length of the CDR3 is 13 residues. Germline loops: CDR1 MGHRA, CDR2 YSYEKL. CDR3 nucleotides: TGCGCCAGCAGCCAAATCCGAGTCACTGAAGCTTTCTTT. Protein product: CASSQIRVTEAFF.

The chain joins TRBV5-4 to TRBJ2-5, with TRBD2 identical over 13 bases. The CDR3 is 15 residues long. With V trimmed by 4 bases and J by 5 bases, 5 bases remained unmatched. Germline loops: CDR1 SGHNT, CDR2 YYREEE (reference sequence). CDR3: CASSPGLAGSETQYF. The CDR3 bases are TGTGCCAGCAGCCCGGGACTAGCGGGATCGGAGACCCAGTACTTC.

CDR3 protein: CASSLSGRGTYEQYF. DNA for the CDR3: TGTGCCAGCAGCTTGAGCGGGAGAGGTACCTACGAGCAGTACTTC. The chain joins TRBV11-2 to TRBJ2-7; 8 nucleotides line up with TRBD2. After removal of 3 bases from V and 2 bases from J, the junction contained 6 bases not matched to a gene. The CDR3 is 15 amino acids. Germline CDR1 and CDR2: SGHAT and FQNNGV.